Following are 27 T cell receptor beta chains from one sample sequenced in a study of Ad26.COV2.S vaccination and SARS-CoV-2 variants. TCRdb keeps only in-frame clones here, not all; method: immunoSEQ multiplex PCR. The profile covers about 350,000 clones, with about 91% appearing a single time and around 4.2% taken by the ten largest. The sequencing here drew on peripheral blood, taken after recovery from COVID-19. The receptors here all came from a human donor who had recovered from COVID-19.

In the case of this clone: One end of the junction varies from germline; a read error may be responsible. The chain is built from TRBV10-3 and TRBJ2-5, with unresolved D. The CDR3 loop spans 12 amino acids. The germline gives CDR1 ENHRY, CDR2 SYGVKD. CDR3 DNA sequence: TGTGCCATCGGTGATCTTTGGGAGACCCAGTACTTC. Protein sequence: CAIGDLWETQYF.

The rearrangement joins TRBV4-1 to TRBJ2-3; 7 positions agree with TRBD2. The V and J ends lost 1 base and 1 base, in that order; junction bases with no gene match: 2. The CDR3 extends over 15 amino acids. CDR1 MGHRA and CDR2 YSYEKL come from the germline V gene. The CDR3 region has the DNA TGCGCCAGCAGCCAAGGCCTAGCGGGCACAGATACGCAGTATTTT. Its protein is CASSQGLAGTDTQYF.

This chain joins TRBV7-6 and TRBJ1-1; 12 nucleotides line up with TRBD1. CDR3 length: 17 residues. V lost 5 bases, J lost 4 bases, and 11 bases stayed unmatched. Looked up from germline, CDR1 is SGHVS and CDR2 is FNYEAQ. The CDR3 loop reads CASSTGTGGTSSTEAFF. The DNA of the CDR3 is TGTGCCAGCAGCACCGGGACAGGGGGCACCTCGAGCACTGAAGCTTTCTTT.

CDR3 sequence (DNA): TGTGCCAGCAGGACAGGGGAGGGCCAACCCCAGCATTTT. Translation: CASRTGEGQPQHF. This chain connects TRBV12-3 or TRBV12-4 to TRBJ1-5; 8 nucleotides agree with TRBD1. Trimming removed 6 bases from V and 10 bases from J; junction bases left unmatched: 8. The CDR3 sequence is 13 residues long.

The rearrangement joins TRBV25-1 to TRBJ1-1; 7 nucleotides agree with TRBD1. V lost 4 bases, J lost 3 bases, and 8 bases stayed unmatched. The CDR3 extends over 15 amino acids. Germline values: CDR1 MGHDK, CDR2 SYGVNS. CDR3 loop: CASSGLLTGHTEAFF. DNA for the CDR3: TGTGCCAGCAGTGGACTCTTGACAGGGCACACTGAAGCTTTCTTT.

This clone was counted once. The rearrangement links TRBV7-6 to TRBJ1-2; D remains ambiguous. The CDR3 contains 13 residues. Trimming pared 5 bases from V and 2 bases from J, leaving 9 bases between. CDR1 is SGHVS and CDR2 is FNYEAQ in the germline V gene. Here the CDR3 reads CASSPIANYGYTF. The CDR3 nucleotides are TGTGCCAGCAGCCCCATCGCCAACTATGGCTACACCTTC.

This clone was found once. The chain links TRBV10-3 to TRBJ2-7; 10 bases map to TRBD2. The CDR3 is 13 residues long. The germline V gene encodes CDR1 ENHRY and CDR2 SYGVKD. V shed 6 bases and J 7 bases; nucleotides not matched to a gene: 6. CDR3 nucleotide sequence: TGTGCCATCAGCGGGACTAGCGCGGGGGAGCAGTACTTC. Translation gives CAISGTSAGEQYF.

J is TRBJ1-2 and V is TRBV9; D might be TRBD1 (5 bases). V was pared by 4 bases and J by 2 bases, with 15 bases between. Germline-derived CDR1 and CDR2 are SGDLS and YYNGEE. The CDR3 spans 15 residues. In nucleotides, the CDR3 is TGTGCCAGCAGCACCCTGACAGTAGGGAACTATGGCTACACCTTC. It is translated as CASSTLTVGNYGYTF.

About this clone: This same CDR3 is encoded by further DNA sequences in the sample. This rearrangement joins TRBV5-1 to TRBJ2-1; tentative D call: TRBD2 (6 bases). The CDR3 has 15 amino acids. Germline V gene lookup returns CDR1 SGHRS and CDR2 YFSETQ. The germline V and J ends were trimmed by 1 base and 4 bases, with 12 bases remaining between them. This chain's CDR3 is CASSLSGGDYNEQFF. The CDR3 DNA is TGCGCCAGCAGCTTGTCCGGCGGGGATTACAATGAGCAGTTCTTC. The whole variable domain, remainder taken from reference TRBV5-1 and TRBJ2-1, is KAGVTQTPRYLIKTRGQQVTLSCSPISGHRSVSWYQQTPGQGLQFLFEYFSETQRNKGNFPGRFSGRQFSNSRSEMNVSTLELGDSALYLCASSLSGGDYNEQFFGPGTRLTVL.

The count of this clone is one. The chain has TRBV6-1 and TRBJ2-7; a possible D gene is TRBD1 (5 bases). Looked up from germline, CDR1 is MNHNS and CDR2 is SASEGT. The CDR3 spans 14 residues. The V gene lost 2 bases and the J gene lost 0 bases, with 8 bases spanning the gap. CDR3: CASSERQLSYEQYF. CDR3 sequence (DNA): TGTGCCAGCAGTGAAAGACAGCTCTCCTACGAGCAGTACTTC.

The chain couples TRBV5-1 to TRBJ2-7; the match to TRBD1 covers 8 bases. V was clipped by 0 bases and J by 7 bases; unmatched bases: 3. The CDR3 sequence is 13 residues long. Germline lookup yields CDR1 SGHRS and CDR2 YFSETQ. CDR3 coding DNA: TGCGCCAGCAGCTTGGGGACAGGGAAAGAGCAGTACTTC. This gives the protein CASSLGTGKEQYF.

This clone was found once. The CDR3 region has the DNA TGTGCCAGCAGTCTACAGGGGAGGGGCGACGAGCAGTACTTC. The encoded protein is CASSLQGRGDEQYF. V is TRBV2 and J is TRBJ2-7; D is possibly TRBD1 or TRBD2 (7 bases each). Deletions cut 5 bases from V and 5 bases from J, with 16 bases between. Looked up from germline, CDR1 is SNHLY and CDR2 is FYNNEI. The CDR3 contains 14 residues.

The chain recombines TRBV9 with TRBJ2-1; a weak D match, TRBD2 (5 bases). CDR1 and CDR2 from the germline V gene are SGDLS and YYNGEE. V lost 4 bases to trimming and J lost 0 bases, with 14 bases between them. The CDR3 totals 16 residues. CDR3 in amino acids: CASSQDDGLSYNEQFF. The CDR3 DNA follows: TGTGCCAGCAGCCAAGACGACGGACTCTCCTACAATGAGCAGTTCTTC.

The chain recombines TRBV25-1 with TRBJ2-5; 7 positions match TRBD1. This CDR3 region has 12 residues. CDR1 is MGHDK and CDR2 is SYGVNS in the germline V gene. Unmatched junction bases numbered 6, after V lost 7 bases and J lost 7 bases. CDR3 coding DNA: TGTGCCAGCACCACAGGGGCCAGGACCCAGTACTTC. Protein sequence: CASTTGARTQYF.

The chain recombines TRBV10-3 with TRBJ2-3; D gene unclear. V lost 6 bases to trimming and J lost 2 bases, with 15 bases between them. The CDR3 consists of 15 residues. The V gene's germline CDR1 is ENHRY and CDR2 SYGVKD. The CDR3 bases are TGTGCCATCAGGGACCCGACATTACTCACAGATACGCAGTATTTT. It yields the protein CAIRDPTLLTDTQYF.

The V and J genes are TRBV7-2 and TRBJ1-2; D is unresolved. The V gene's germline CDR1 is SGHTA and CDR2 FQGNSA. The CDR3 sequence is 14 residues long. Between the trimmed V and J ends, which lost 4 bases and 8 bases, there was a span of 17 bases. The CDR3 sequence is CASSSGPATGGYTF. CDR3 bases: TGTGCCAGCAGCTCCGGGCCAGCTACGGGAGGCTACACCTTC.

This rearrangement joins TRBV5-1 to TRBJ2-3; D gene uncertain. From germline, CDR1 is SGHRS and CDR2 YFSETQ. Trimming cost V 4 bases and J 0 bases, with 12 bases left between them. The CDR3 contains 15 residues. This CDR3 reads CASSLSAASTDTQYF. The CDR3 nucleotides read TGCGCCAGCAGCCTGAGCGCGGCTAGCACAGATACGCAGTATTTT.

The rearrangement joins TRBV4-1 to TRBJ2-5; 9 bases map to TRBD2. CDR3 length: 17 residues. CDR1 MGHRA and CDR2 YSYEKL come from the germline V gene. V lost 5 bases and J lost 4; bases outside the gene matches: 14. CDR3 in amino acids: CASSAEVAGGRGETQYF. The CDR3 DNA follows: TGCGCCAGCAGCGCCGAAGTCGCGGGGGGGCGGGGAGAGACCCAGTACTTC.

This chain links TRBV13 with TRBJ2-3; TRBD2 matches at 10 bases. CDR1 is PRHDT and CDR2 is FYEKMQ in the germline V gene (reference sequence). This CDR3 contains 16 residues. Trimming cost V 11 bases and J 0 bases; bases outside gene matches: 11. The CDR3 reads CAGTVRAGGSTDTQYF. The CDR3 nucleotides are TGTGCCGGCACTGTGCGAGCGGGGGGGAGCACAGATACGCAGTATTTT.

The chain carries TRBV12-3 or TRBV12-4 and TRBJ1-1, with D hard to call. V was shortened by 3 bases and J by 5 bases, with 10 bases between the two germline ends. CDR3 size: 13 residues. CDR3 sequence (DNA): TGTGCCAGCAGTTTGAGATGGGGAACTGAAGCTTTCTTT. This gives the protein CASSLRWGTEAFF.

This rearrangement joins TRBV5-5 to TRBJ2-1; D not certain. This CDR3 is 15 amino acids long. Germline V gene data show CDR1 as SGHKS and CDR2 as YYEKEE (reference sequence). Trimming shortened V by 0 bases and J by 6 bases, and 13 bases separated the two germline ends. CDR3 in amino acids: CASSLGVGPLNEQFF. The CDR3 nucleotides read TGTGCCAGCAGCTTGGGGGTAGGGCCCCTCAATGAGCAGTTCTTC.

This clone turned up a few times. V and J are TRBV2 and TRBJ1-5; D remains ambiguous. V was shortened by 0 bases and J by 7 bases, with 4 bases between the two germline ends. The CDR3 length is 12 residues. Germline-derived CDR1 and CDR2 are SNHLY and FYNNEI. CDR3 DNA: TGTGCCAGCAGTGAAGCAGGGCAGCCCCAGCATTTT. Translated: CASSEAGQPQHF.

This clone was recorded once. As DNA, the CDR3 is TGTGCCAGCAGCCTCGTCCAACGGGGCAATGAGCAGTTCTTC. This sequence encodes CASSLVQRGNEQFF. The genes are TRBV5-6 and TRBJ2-1, with D perhaps matching TRBD2 (5 bases). The CDR3 runs to 14 residues. Trimming took 4 bases from V and 6 from J, leaving 14 bases between them. Germline-derived CDR1 and CDR2 are SGHDT and YYEEEE.

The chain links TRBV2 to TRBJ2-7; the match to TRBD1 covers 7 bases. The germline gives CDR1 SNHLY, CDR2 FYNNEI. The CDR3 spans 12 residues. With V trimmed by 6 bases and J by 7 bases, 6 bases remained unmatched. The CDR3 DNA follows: TGTGCCAGCAGGGGGGACAGCCTTGAGCAGTACTTC. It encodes CASRGDSLEQYF. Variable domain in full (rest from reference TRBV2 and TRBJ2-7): EPEVTQTPSHQVTQMGQEVILRCVPISNHLYFYWYRQILGQKVEFLVSFYNNEISEKSEIFDDQFSVERPDGSNFTLKIRSTKLEDSAMYFCASRGDSLEQYFGPGTRLTVT.

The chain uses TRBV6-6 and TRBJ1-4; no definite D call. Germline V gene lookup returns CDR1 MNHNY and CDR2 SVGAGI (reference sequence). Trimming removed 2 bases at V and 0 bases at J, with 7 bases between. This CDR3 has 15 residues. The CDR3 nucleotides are TGTGCCAGCAGTTACACCGGGGCAACTAATGAAAAACTGTTTTTT. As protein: CASSYTGATNEKLFF.

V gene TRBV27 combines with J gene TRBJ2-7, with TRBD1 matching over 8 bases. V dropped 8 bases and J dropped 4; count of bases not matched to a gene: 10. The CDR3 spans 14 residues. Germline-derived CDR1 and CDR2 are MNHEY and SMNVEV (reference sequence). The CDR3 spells CASGPGQVPYEQYF. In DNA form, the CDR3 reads TGTGCCAGCGGACCGGGACAGGTTCCATACGAGCAGTACTTC.

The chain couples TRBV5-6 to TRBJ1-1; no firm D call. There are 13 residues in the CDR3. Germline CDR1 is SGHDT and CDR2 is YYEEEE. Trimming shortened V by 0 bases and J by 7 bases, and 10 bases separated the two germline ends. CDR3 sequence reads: CASSLGTGLEAFF. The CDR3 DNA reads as TGTGCCAGCAGCTTGGGGACCGGGCTTGAAGCTTTCTTT.